Below are 27 T cell receptor beta chains sequenced from a single sample in a study of response to subunit inactivated influenza vaccine. Each CDR3 protein is one row after TCRdb ran MiXCR on the RT-PCR reads. The data hold 650,000 to 800,000 distinct CDR3 sequences, with about 15% observed a single time. Material: PBMCs from blood, obtained about 14 days before vaccination. All receptors come from a man between 45 and 60 years old who received an inactivated influenza vaccine.

The CDR3 DNA follows: TGTGCCAGCAGCACAGGACAGGGTAATAATGAGCAGTTCTTC. Its translation is CASSTGQGNNEQFF. J is TRBJ2-1 and V is TRBV7-9; 8 nucleotides match TRBD1. J lost 7 bases, V lost 5 bases, and 7 bases had no gene match. Germline assignment: CDR1 SEHNR and CDR2 FQNEAQ (reference sequence). CDR3 length equals 14 residues. Looking up the rest from reference TRBV7-9 and TRBJ2-1 gives the full variable domain: DTGVSQNPRHKITKRGQNVTFRCDPISEHNRLYWYRQTLGQGPEFLTYFQNEAQLEKSRLLSDRFSAERPKGSFSTLEIQRTEQGDSAMYLCASSTGQGNNEQFFGPGTRLTVL.

The chain links TRBV7-9 to TRBJ2-3; TRBD1 aligns across 10 bases. Germline-derived CDR1 and CDR2 are SEHNR and FQNEAQ (reference sequence). The CDR3 is made up of 16 amino acids. The junction had 10 bases not matched to a gene; V was cut back by 6 bases and J by 4 bases. The CDR3 DNA is TGTGCCAGCAGTTTTACGCCGGGACAGGGGTCAGATACGCAGTATTTT. This gives the protein CASSFTPGQGSDTQYF.

This clonotype was seen a few times. The chain uses TRBV7-8 and TRBJ1-1; perhaps TRBD1 as D (5 bases). This CDR3 region has 15 residues. Looked up from germline, CDR1 is SGHVS and CDR2 is FQNEAQ. Trimming stripped 1 base from V and 4 bases from J, with 13 bases between. For the CDR3, the DNA is TGTGCCAGCAGCTTAGTATCAGGGTTCGGCACTGAAGCTTTCTTT. Protein sequence: CASSLVSGFGTEAFF.

The chain has TRBV27 and TRBJ2-6, with D maybe TRBD2 (5 bases). In germline, CDR1 is MNHEY, CDR2 SMNVEV (reference sequence). The CDR3 has 17 residues. V dropped 6 bases and J dropped 0 bases, with 15 bases sitting between them. The CDR3 coding sequence is TGTGCCAGCAGCTCCCCGACGGGGAACTCTGGGGCCAACGTCCTGACTTTC. It yields the protein CASSSPTGNSGANVLTF.

J is TRBJ2-4 and V is TRBV5-1, with D perhaps TRBD1 (7 bases). Germline V gene lookup returns CDR1 SGHRS and CDR2 YFSETQ. V was trimmed by 4 bases and J by 1 base, leaving 12 bases between them. This CDR3 has 15 amino acids. The CDR3 loop is CASSRQGGAKNIQYF. The DNA for the CDR3 is TGCGCCAGCAGCAGACAGGGAGGCGCCAAAAACATTCAGTACTTC.

This clonotype was counted at least ten times. The V gene is TRBV29-1, the J gene TRBJ2-1, with TRBD1 identical over 7 bases. CDR1 is SQVTM, CDR2 ANQGSEA, per germline. The V and J ends lost 4 bases and 6 bases, in that order; junction bases with no gene match: 9. The CDR3 spans 14 residues. CDR3 region: CSVAYRDRGNEQFF. DNA for the CDR3: TGCAGCGTTGCATACCGGGACAGAGGCAATGAGCAGTTCTTC.

This clonotype was seen ten or more times. The chain uses TRBV7-6 and TRBJ2-1; no clear D gene. The CDR3 sequence is 12 residues long. Germline V gives CDR1 SGHVS, CDR2 FNYEAQ. Trimming pared 1 base from V and 7 bases from J, leaving 5 bases between. The DNA for the CDR3 is TGTGCCAGCAGCTTAGACGGTAATGAGCAGTTCTTC. This encodes CASSLDGNEQFF.

This clonotype was recorded once. The rearrangement uses TRBV20-1 and TRBJ2-5; 7 bases align to TRBD2. The CDR3 spans 14 residues. Germline V lookup: CDR1 DFQATT, CDR2 SNEGSKA (reference sequence). V shed 2 bases and J 5 bases; nucleotides not matched to a gene: 8. The CDR3 spells CSARTPTSRETQYF. CDR3 nucleotides: TGCAGTGCTAGAACTCCGACTAGCCGGGAGACCCAGTACTTC.

In DNA form, the CDR3 reads TGCGCCAGCAGATGGCCCGGCAGCTACGAGCAGTACTTC. It yields the protein CASRWPGSYEQYF. V is TRBV5-1 and J is TRBJ2-7; D not certain. This CDR3 comprises 13 residues. Trimming stripped 5 bases from V and 3 bases from J, with 12 bases between. Germline assignment: CDR1 SGHRS and CDR2 YFSETQ.

This clonotype was observed many times. The chain combines TRBV27 with TRBJ2-1; a weak D match, TRBD1 (5 bases). Trimming removed 5 bases at V and 8 bases at J, with 22 bases between. The germline V gene has CDR1 MNHEY and CDR2 SMNVEV (reference sequence). The CDR3 totals 16 residues. The CDR3: CASSSFRRDRTYEQFF. The DNA for the CDR3 is TGTGCCAGCAGTAGCTTCCGCAGGGATAGAACCTATGAGCAGTTCTTC.

V and J are TRBV18 and TRBJ2-1, with 9 bases identical to TRBD2. Trimming cost V 1 base and J 8 bases; bases outside gene matches: 6. The germline V gene has CDR1 KGHSH and CDR2 LQKENI. This CDR3 has 15 amino acids. This chain's CDR3 is CASSPLAGGPYEQFF. CDR3 nucleotide sequence: TGTGCCAGCTCACCACTCGCGGGAGGGCCCTATGAGCAGTTCTTC.

The sample holds a few counts of this clonotype. The rearrangement joins TRBV7-2 to TRBJ2-1, with D unclear. V shed 5 bases and J shed 4 bases, with 12 bases lying between them. The CDR3 extends over 14 amino acids. Germline lookup yields CDR1 SGHTA and CDR2 FQGNSA. CDR3 residues: CASSLVPQYNEQFF. CDR3 bases: TGTGCCAGCAGCCTCGTACCCCAATACAATGAGCAGTTCTTC.

The chain links TRBV6-5 to TRBJ2-1, with D possibly TRBD2 on 6 matching bases. The CDR3 totals 15 residues. Germline CDR1 and CDR2: MNHEY and SVGAGI. V was pared by 4 bases and J by 6 bases, with 16 bases between. The CDR3 spells CASSSLGGVFNEQFF. The CDR3 nucleotides are TGTGCCAGCAGTTCCCTTGGCGGGGTTTTCAATGAGCAGTTCTTC.

The rearrangement links TRBV3-1 to TRBJ2-5; TRBD2 matches 9 bases. The germline gives CDR1 LGHDT, CDR2 YNNKEL (reference sequence). V dropped 0 bases and J dropped 2; count of bases not matched to a gene: 10. There are 18 residues in the CDR3. The CDR3 DNA sequence: TGTGCCAGCAGCCAAGATACAGGTAGCGGGAGTCTTCAAGAGACCCAGTACTTC. Protein: CASSQDTGSGSLQETQYF.

This clonotype was found a few times. The CDR3 region has the DNA TGTGCCATCAGCGATCAGGGCCTCGAGGCTGAAGCTTTCTTT. Its translation is CAISDQGLEAEAFF. This sequence joins TRBV10-3 and TRBJ1-1, with D perhaps TRBD1 (5 bases). Deletions cut 6 bases from V and 6 bases from J, with 17 bases between. Per germline, CDR1 ENHRY and CDR2 SYGVKD. The CDR3 is made up of 14 amino acids.

This clonotype was detected only a few times. The V call is TRBV12-3 or TRBV12-4, the J call TRBJ2-7, with TRBD1 matching over 11 bases. Germline trimming cut 5 bases from V and 6 bases from J; bases unmatched to any gene: 3. CDR3 length: 13 amino acids. The CDR3 bases are TGTGCCAGCAGTGCCGGGACAGGGGGCGAGCAGTACTTC. Its translation: CASSAGTGGEQYF.

CDR3 DNA sequence: TGTGCCAGCAGCAGAAACCTAGGGACTAGCGGGTCGAACACCGGGGAGCTGTTTTTT. Protein: CASSRNLGTSGSNTGELFF. The chain uses TRBV11-1 and TRBJ2-2; 12 nucleotides line up with TRBD2. Per the germline V gene, CDR1 is SGHAT and CDR2 is FQDESV (reference sequence). The CDR3 covers 19 residues. J gave up 0 bases and V 5 bases, and 10 bases lay outside the gene matches.

Many counts were recorded for this clonotype. The genes are TRBV5-1 and TRBJ1-1; D is undetermined. V was shortened by 2 bases and J by 0 bases, with 11 bases between the two germline ends. The CDR3 is 15 amino acids. Germline V gene data show CDR1 as SGHRS and CDR2 as YFSETQ. Here the CDR3 DNA reads TGCGCCAGCAGCTTTGACCCCGCAGTGAACACTGAAGCTTTCTTT. Its translation: CASSFDPAVNTEAFF. The whole variable domain, remainder taken from reference TRBV5-1 and TRBJ1-1, is KAGVTQTPRYLIKTRGQQVTLSCSPISGHRSVSWYQQTPGQGLQFLFEYFSETQRNKGNFPGRFSGRQFSNSRSEMNVSTLELGDSALYLCASSFDPAVNTEAFFGQGTRLTVV.

This clonotype was counted ten times or more. The gene calls are TRBV2 and TRBJ2-5; D gene unclear. Trimming removed 4 bases from V and 5 bases from J, with 5 bases in between. Looked up from germline, CDR1 is SNHLY and CDR2 is FYNNEI. This CDR3 contains 11 residues. The CDR3 DNA follows: TGTGCCAGCAGTGGTAGGGAGACCCAGTACTTC. Translating gives CASSGRETQYF.

The sample holds a few counts of this clonotype. The chain links TRBV30 to TRBJ1-5; D may be TRBD1 (6 bases). Germline loops: CDR1 GTSNPN, CDR2 SVGIG (reference sequence). The CDR3 runs 16 residues. Between the trimmed V and J ends, which lost 1 base and 6 bases, there was a span of 19 bases. The CDR3 DNA sequence: TGTGCCTGGAGTGCCGGGATGGTAGGGGGGAGTCAGCCCCAGCATTTT. This encodes CAWSAGMVGGSQPQHF. Full variable domain (missing parts from reference TRBV30 and TRBJ1-5): SQTIHQWPATLVQPVGSPLSLECTVEGTSNPNLYWYRQAAGRGLQLLFYSVGIGQISSEVPQNLSASRPQDRQFILSSKKLLLSDSGFYLCAWSAGMVGGSQPQHFGDGTRLSIL.

The chain has TRBV29-1 and TRBJ2-1, with a possible D match to TRBD2 (6 bases). V lost 6 bases and J lost 6, with 12 bases in between. Germline-derived CDR1 and CDR2 are SQVTM and ANQGSEA. The length of the CDR3 is 12 residues. The CDR3 loop reads CSVRRDVNEQFF. In DNA, the CDR3 is TGCAGCGTACGGCGGGACGTCAATGAGCAGTTCTTC.

This clonotype was detected many times. V is TRBV11-3 and J is TRBJ2-1; 8 bases map to TRBD1. Germline-derived CDR1 and CDR2 are SGHNT and YENEEA. The CDR3 covers 13 residues. The junction had 5 bases not matched to a gene; V was cut back by 5 bases and J by 8 bases. The CDR3 coding sequence is TGTGCCAGCAGCAAAATGACAGGGGATGAGCAGTTCTTC. It specifies CASSKMTGDEQFF.

There are many counts of this clonotype. The gene calls are TRBV12-3 or TRBV12-4 and TRBJ1-1; D might be TRBD1 (5 bases). The CDR3 length is 12 residues. V was cut by 3 bases and J by 4 bases, with 6 bases left in between. Here the CDR3 reads CASSLGTTEAFF. The DNA of the CDR3 is TGTGCCAGCAGTTTGGGGACCACTGAAGCTTTCTTT.

This clonotype showed up just a few times. The rearrangement links TRBV4-2 to TRBJ2-7, with a possible D match to TRBD1 (5 bases). The CDR3 length is 17 residues. The germline V gene has CDR1 LGHNA and CDR2 YNFKEQ. V shed 0 bases and J shed 3 bases, with 18 bases lying between them. CDR3 in DNA: TGTGCCAGCAGCCAAGATCTGGCGGCAGGGTTAGACTACGAGCAGTACTTC. Residues: CASSQDLAAGLDYEQYF.

This clonotype has a handful of counts. CDR3 loop: CASRVGDTQYF. In nucleotides, the CDR3 is TGCGCCAGCAGAGTTGGAGATACGCAGTATTTT. J is TRBJ2-3 and V is TRBV5-1; D unresolved. The length of the CDR3 is 11 residues. CDR1 and CDR2 from the germline V gene are SGHRS and YFSETQ. Trimming removed 5 bases from V and 5 bases from J, with 6 bases in between.

At least ten counts were recorded for this clonotype. The chain uses TRBV6-4 and TRBJ1-5; 12 bases are a match to TRBD1. This CDR3 contains 19 residues. Losses at the gene ends were 8 bases for V and 6 bases for J; bases not matched to a gene: 20. The germline CDR1 and CDR2 sequences are MRHNA and SNTAGT. DNA for the CDR3: TGTGCCAGCTCACTCAGTCTAATGGGACAGGGGGCGCCCGGTCAGCCCCAGCATTTT. This codes for CASSLSLMGQGAPGQPQHF.

This clonotype has just a few counts. The chain links TRBV11-2 to TRBJ2-2; tentatively, D is TRBD1 (6 bases). Germline V gene sequence: CDR1 SGHAT, CDR2 FQNNGV. The V end was cut by 1 base, the J end by 4 bases, with 13 bases between. The CDR3 loop spans 16 amino acids. DNA for the CDR3: TGTGCCAGCAGCTTAGGAGGCAGGGGTGGCACCGGGGAGCTGTTTTTT. As protein: CASSLGGRGGTGELFF.